These 5 T cell receptor beta chains were sequenced from one sample in a study of cytomegalovirus exposure and HLA in healthy donors. PCR amplification relied on 60 Vbeta primers (plus 13 Jbeta primers). Produced via immunoSEQ multiplex PCR; TCRdb's table is partial and in-frame only. The top ten hold 4.5% to 7% of the sample, which has 150,000 to 160,000 clones, over 75% seen once. Source material: PBMCs. These receptors were obtained from a woman aged 40 to 49 in good health and CMV-seropositive.

This chain links TRBV27 with TRBJ1-5, with TRBD1 identical over 10 bases. The CDR3 extends over 15 amino acids. CDR1 MNHEY and CDR2 SMNVEV come from the germline V gene (reference sequence). V lost 3 bases, J lost 8 bases, and 7 bases stayed unmatched. CDR3 bases: TGTGCCAGCAGTTTGGGCGGGACAGGGGTAAAGCCCCAGCATTTT. This encodes CASSLGGTGVKPQHF.

V and J are TRBV28 and TRBJ1-1, with TRBD1 matching 7 bases. The CDR3 loop spans 15 amino acids. The ends lost 3 bases at V and 0 bases at J; junction bases unmatched: 4. Germline loops: CDR1 MDHEN, CDR2 SYDVKM. The CDR3 DNA is TGTGCCAGCAGTTTTGGGGACAGTATGAACACTGAAGCTTTCTTT. This sequence encodes CASSFGDSMNTEAFF. Full variable domain (missing parts from reference TRBV28 and TRBJ1-1): DVKVTQSSRYLVKRTGEKVFLECVQDMDHENMFWYRQDPGLGLRLIYFSYDVKMKEKGDIPEGYSVSREKKERFSLILESASTNQTSMYLCASSFGDSMNTEAFFGQGTRLTVV.

This chain connects TRBV9 to TRBJ1-3, with 9 nucleotides matching TRBD1. The CDR3 covers 15 residues. The V segment lost 4 bases and the J segment 6 bases; nucleotides outside the gene matches: 8. In germline, CDR1 is SGDLS, CDR2 YYNGEE. CDR3 protein: CASSFGQGRENTIYF. The CDR3 region has the DNA TGTGCCAGCAGCTTCGGACAGGGGCGCGAAAACACCATATATTTT.

The chain is built from TRBV28 and TRBJ2-5, with TRBD2 as a possible D gene (6 bases). The V end lost 1 base, the J end lost 0 bases, and 9 bases lay between the germline ends. The CDR3 is made up of 15 amino acids. Germline assignment: CDR1 MDHEN and CDR2 SYDVKM. The CDR3 DNA reads as TGTGCCAGCAGTTTATTCGGCGGGAACCAAGAGACCCAGTACTTC. It translates to CASSLFGGNQETQYF. Combining the CDR3 with reference TRBV28 and TRBJ2-5 gives the whole variable domain DVKVTQSSRYLVKRTGEKVFLECVQDMDHENMFWYRQDPGLGLRLIYFSYDVKMKEKGDIPEGYSVSREKKERFSLILESASTNQTSMYLCASSLFGGNQETQYFGPGTRLLVL.

The J gene is TRBJ2-7, the V gene TRBV28, with 11 bases identical to TRBD1. J lost 4 bases, V lost 4 bases, and 3 bases had no gene match. The CDR3 extends over 14 amino acids. The germline gives CDR1 MDHEN, CDR2 SYDVKM. CDR3 coding DNA: TGTGCCAGCAGTTACCGGGACAGGGGGTACGAGCAGTACTTC. It translates to CASSYRDRGYEQYF. The variable domain in full, completed from reference TRBV28 and TRBJ2-7, reads DVKVTQSSRYLVKRTGEKVFLECVQDMDHENMFWYRQDPGLGLRLIYFSYDVKMKEKGDIPEGYSVSREKKERFSLILESASTNQTSMYLCASSYRDRGYEQYFGPGTRLTVT.